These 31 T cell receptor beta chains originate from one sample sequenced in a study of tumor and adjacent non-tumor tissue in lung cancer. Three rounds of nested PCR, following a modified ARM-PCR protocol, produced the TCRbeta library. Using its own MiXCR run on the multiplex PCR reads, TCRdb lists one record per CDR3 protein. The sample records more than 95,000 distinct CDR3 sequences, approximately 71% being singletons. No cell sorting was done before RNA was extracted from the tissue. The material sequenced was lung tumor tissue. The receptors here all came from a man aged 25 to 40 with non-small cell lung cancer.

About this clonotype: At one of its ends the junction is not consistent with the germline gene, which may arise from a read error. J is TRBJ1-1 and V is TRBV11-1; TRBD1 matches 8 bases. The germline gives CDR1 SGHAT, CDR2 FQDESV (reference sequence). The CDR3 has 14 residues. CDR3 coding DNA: TGTGCCAGCAGCCAGGACAGGGCGGACTCTGAGGCTTTCTTT. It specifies CASSQDRADSEAFF.

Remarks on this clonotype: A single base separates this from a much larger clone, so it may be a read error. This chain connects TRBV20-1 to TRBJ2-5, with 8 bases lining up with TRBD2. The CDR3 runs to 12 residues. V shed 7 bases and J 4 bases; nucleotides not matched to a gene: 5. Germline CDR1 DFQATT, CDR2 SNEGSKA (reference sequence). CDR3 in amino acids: CSGGGTSETQYF. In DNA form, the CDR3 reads TGCAGTGGCGGGGGGACTTCAGAGACCCAGTACTTC.

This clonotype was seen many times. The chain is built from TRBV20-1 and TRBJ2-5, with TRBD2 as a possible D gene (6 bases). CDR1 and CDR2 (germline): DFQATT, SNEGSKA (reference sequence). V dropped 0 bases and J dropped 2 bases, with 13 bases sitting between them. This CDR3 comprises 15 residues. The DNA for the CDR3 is TGCAGTGCTAGAGATTCTGGGGGGTTACAAGAGACCCAGTACTTC. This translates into CSARDSGGLQETQYF.

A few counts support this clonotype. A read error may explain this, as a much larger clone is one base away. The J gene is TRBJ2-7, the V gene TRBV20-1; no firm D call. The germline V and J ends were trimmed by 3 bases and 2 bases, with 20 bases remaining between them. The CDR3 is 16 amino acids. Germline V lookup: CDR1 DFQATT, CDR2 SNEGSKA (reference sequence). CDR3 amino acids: CSARGIGDTDTYEQYF. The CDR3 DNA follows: TGCAGTGCTAGGGGGATAGGTGACACCGATACCTACGAGCAGTACTTC.

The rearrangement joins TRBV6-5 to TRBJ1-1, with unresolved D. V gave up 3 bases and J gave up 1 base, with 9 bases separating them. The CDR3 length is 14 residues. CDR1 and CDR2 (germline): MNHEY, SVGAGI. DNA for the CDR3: TGTGCCAGCAGTTATGCTGACACGAACACTGAAGCTTTCTTT. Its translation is CASSYADTNTEAFF.

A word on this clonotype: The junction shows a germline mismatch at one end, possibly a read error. The CDR3, as DNA: TGTGCCAGTAGCTTAGGCAGGGGGAACTACGAGCAGTACTTC. Translating it yields CASSLGRGNYEQYF. This rearrangement joins TRBV11-2 to TRBJ2-7; 7 positions match TRBD1. CDR1 and CDR2 (germline): SGHAT, FQNNGV. The CDR3 is 14 amino acids.

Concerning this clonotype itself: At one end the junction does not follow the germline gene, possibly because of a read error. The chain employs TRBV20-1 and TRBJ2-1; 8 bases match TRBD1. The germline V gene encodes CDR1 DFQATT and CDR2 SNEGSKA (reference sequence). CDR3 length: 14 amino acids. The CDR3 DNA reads TGCAGTGCTAGACAACCAGGGGGCTGCAATGAGCAGTTTTTC. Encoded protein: CSARQPGGCNEQFF.

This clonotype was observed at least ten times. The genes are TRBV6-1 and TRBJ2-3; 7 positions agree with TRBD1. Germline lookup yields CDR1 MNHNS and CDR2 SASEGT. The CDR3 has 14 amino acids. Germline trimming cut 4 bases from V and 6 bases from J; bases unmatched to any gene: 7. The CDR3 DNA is TGTGCCAGCAGTGTAAATACAGGGGCCGATACGCAGTATTTT. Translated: CASSVNTGADTQYF.

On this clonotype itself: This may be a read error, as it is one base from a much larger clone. The CDR3 DNA reads as TGCAGCGTTGGCTGGGACAGGAGCTATGGCTACACCTTC. Protein sequence: CSVGWDRSYGYTF. The V and J genes are TRBV29-1 and TRBJ1-2, with 8 bases identical to TRBD1. Per the germline V gene, CDR1 is SQVTM and CDR2 is ANQGSEA. The CDR3 is 13 residues long. V lost 4 bases to trimming and J lost 4 bases; unmatched junction nucleotides: 5.

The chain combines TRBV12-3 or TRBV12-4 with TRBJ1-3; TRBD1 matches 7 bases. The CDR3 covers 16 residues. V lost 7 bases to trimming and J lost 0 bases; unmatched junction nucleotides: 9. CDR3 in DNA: TGTGCCAGCAACCTAGGACAGGTCCGCTCTGGAAACACCATATATTTT. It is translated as CASNLGQVRSGNTIYF.

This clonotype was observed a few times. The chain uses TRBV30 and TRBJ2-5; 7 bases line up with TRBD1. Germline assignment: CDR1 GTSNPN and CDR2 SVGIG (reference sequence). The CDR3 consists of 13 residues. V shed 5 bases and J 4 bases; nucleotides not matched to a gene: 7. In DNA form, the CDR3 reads TGTGCCTGGCAGACAGGGAGAGGAGAGACCCAGTACTTC. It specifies CAWQTGRGETQYF.

The CDR3, as DNA: TGTGCCAGCAGCTTGAGAGGAATAGGGGACTATGGCTACACCTTC. It specifies CASSLRGIGDYGYTF. V is TRBV5-4 and J is TRBJ1-2, with D perhaps matching TRBD1 (5 bases). This CDR3 contains 15 residues. CDR1 SGHNT and CDR2 YYREEE come from the germline V gene (reference sequence). V was cut by 1 base and J by 3 bases, with 13 bases left in between.

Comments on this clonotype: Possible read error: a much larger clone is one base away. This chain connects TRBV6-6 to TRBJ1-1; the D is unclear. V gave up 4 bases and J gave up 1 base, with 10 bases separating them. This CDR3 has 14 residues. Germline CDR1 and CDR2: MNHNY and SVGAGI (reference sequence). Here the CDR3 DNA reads TGTGCCAGCAGTTCGATTGCAAGGAACACTGAAGCTTTCTTT. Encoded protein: CASSSIARNTEAFF.

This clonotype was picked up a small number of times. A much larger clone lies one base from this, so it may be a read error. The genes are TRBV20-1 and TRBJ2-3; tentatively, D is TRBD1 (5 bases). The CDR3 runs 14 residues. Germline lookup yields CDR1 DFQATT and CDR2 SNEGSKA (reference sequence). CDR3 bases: TGCAGTTCTAGAGATCCATCCAGGGCAGATACGCAGTATTTT. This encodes CSSRDPSRADTQYF.

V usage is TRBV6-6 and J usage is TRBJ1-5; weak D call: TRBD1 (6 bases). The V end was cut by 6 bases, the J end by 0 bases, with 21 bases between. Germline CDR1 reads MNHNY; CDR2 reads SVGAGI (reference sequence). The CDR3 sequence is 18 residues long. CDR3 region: CASSAVTGTYYSNQPQHF. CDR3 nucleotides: TGTGCCAGCAGCGCCGTAACAGGGACTTATTATAGCAATCAGCCCCAGCATTTT.

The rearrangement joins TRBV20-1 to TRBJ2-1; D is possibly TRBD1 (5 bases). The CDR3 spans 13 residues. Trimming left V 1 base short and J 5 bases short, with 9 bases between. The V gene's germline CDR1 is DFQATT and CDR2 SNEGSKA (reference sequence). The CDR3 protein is CSARGPTDNEQFF. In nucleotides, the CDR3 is TGCAGTGCTAGAGGGCCGACAGACAATGAGCAGTTCTTC.

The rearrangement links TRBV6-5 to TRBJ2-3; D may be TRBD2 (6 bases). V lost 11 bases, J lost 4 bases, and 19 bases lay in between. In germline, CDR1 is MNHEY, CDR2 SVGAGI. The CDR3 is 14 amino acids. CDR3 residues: CAARTNGNSDTQYF. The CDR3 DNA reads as TGTGCCGCCAGGACTAACGGGAACTCAGATACGCAGTATTTT.

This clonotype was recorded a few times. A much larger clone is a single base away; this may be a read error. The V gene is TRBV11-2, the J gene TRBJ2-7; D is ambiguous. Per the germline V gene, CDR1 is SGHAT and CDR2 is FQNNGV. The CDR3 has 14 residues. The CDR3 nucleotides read TGTGCCAGCAGCTTAGAGGGTTACCCCTACGAGCTGTACTTC. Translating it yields CASSLEGYPYELYF.

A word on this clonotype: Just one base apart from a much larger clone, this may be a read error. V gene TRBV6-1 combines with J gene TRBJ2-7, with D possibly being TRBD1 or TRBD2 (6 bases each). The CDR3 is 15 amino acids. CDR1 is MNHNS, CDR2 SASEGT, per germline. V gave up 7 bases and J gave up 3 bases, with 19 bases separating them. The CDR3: CASIIFTGGYYEQYF. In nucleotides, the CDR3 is TGTGCCAGCATCATTTTTACCGGGGGCTACTACGAGCAGTACTTC.

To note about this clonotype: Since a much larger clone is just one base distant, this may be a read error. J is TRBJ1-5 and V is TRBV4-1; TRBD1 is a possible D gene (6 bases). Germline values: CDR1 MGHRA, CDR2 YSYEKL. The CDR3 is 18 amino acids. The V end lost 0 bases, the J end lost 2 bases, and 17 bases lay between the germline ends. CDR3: CASSQDLIRGIGNQPQHF. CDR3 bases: TGCGCCAGCAGCCAAGACCTCATTAGGGGGATCGGCAATCAGCCCCAGCATTTT.

The CDR3 reads CASSYSGAGGIGELFF. The CDR3 DNA reads as TGTGCCAGCAGTTACTCTGGGGCAGGGGGTATCGGGGAGCTGTTTTTT. The chain joins TRBV6-5 to TRBJ2-2; 7 nucleotides align to TRBD1. V lost 0 bases to trimming and J lost 7 bases; unmatched junction nucleotides: 8. This CDR3 contains 16 residues. Germline V gene lookup returns CDR1 MNHEY and CDR2 SVGAGI.

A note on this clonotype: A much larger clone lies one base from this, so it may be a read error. CDR3 protein: CASSYLGSDSYNEQFF. In DNA, the CDR3 is TGTGCCAGCAGCTACTTGGGCAGCGACTCCTACAATGAGCAGTTCTTC. The genes are TRBV5-4 and TRBJ2-1; no firm D call. The germline V gene has CDR1 SGHNT and CDR2 YYREEE (reference sequence). V was trimmed by 3 bases and J by 0 bases, leaving 13 bases between them. There are 16 residues in the CDR3.

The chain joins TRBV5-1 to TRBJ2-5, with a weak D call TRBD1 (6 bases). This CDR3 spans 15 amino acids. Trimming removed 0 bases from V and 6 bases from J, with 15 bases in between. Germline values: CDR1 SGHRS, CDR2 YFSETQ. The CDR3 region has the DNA TGCGCCAGCAGCTTGGGAACACAGGGTTCCAAGACCCAGTACTTC. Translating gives CASSLGTQGSKTQYF. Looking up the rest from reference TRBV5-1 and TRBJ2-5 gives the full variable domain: KAGVTQTPRYLIKTRGQQVTLSCSPISGHRSVSWYQQTPGQGLQFLFEYFSETQRNKGNFPGRFSGRQFSNSRSEMNVSTLELGDSALYLCASSLGTQGSKTQYFGPGTRLLVL.

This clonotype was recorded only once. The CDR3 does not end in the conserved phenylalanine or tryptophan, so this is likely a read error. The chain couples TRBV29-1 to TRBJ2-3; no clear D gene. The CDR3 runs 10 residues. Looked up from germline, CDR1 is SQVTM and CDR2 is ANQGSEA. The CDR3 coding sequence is TGCAGGGTTGAAGCAGATACGCAGTATCTT. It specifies CRVEADTQYL.

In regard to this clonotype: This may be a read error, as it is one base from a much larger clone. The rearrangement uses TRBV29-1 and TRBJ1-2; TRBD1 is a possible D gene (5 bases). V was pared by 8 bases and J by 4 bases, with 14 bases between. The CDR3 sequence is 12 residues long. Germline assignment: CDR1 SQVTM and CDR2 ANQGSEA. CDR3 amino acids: CSMGDQSYGYTF. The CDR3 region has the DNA TGCAGCATGGGGGACCAAAGCTATGGCTACACCTTC. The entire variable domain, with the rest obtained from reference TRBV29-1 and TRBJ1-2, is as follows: SAVISQKPSRDICQRGTSLTIQCQVDSQVTMMFWYRQQPGQSLTLIATANQGSEATYESGFVIDKFPISRPNLTFSTLTVSNMSPEDSSIYLCSMGDQSYGYTFGSGTRLTVV.

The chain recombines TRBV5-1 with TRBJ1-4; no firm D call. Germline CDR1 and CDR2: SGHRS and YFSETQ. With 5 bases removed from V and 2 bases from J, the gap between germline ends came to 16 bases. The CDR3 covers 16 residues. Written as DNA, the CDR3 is TGCGCCAGCAGGCTGACCCCGGGGAGGACTAATGAAAAACTGTTTTTT. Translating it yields CASRLTPGRTNEKLFF.

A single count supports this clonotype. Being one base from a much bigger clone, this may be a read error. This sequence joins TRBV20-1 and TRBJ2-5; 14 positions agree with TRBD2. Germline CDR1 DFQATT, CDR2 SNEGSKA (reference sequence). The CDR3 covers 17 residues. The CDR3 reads CSAVFGLAGGKAEAQYF. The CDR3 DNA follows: TGCAGTGCCGTATTTGGACTAGCGGGAGGAAAGGCAGAGGCCCAGTACTTC.

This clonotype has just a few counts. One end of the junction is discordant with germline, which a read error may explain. CDR3 sequence reads: CTSSQTGGEGNTQYF. CDR3 DNA sequence: TGTACCAGCAGCCAGACAGGCGGCGAGGGAAATACGCAGTATTTT. The chain recombines TRBV11-2 with TRBJ2-3, with D maybe TRBD1 (6 bases). The CDR3 has 15 amino acids. Germline values: CDR1 SGHAT, CDR2 FQNNGV.

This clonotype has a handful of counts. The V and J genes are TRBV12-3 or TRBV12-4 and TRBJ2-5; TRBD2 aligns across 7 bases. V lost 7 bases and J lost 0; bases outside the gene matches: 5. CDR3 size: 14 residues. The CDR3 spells CASNAAGYQETQYF. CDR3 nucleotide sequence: TGTGCCAGCAATGCAGCGGGGTACCAAGAGACCCAGTACTTC.

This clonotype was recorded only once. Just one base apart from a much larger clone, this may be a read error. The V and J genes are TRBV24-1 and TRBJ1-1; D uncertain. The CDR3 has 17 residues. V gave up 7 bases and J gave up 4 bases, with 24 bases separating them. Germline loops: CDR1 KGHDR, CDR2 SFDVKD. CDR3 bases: TGTGCCACCAGCGATGATATGTTCAGGCCCGAGAGCACTGAAGCTTTCTTT. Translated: CATSDDMFRPESTEAFF.

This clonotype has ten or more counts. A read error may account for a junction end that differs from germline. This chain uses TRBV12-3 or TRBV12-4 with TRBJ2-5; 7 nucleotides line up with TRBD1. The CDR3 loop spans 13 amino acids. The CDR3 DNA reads TGTGCCAGCACAAGGGACAGCCAAGAGACCCAGTGCTTC. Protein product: CASTRDSQETQCF.